This is a list of T cell receptor beta chains from one sample in a study of T cells in Graves' hyperthyroidism and ophthalmopathy. TCRdb reanalysed the multiplex PCR reads using MiXCR and keeps one entry per CDR3 protein. The sample lists some 350,000 distinct CDR3 sequences; roughly 15% were seen once. Material: blood. The receptors here all came from a woman in her sixties or seventies with Graves' ophthalmopathy. Both conserved end residues are part of each CDR3. Fields, in order: J gene, V gene, D gene, clone size, CDR3 protein, CDR3 DNA. D genes are given only for firm matches. Not every row has a clone size; where given, it reads once, few, many or a size class.

j_gene: TRBJ1-1; v_gene: TRBV9; d_gene: TRBD1; abundance: few; CDR3aa: CASSPRQGHTEAFF; CDR3nt: TGTGCCAGCAGCCCTCGACAGGGGCACACTGAAGCTTTCTTT
j_gene: TRBJ2-2; v_gene: TRBV6-1; d_gene: TRBD1; abundance: NA; CDR3aa: CASSEGTGSGELFF; CDR3nt: TGTGCCAGCAGTGAAGGGACAGGGTCCGGGGAGCTGTTTTTT
j_gene: TRBJ2-1; v_gene: TRBV20-1; d_gene: NA; abundance: many; CDR3aa: CSARDQGTIRYNEQFF; CDR3nt: TGCAGTGCTAGAGATCAGGGGACTATCAGGTACAATGAGCAGTTCTTC
j_gene: TRBJ1-1; v_gene: TRBV6-1; d_gene: TRBD1; abundance: NA; CDR3aa: CASSSDRETEAFF; CDR3nt: TGTGCCAGCAGTTCGGACAGGGAAACTGAAGCTTTCTTT
j_gene: TRBJ2-5; v_gene: TRBV2; d_gene: TRBD2; abundance: NA; CDR3aa: CASRHSHSGRAPETQYF; CDR3nt: TGTGCCAGCAGGCACAGCCATAGCGGGAGGGCCCCAGAGACCCAGTACTTC
j_gene: TRBJ1-5; v_gene: TRBV7-9; d_gene: NA; abundance: many; CDR3aa: CASSLAPFGGRGNQPQHF; CDR3nt: TGTGCCAGCAGCTTAGCCCCTTTCGGGGGAAGGGGCAATCAGCCCCAGCATTTT
j_gene: TRBJ2-1; v_gene: TRBV14; d_gene: NA; abundance: few; CDR3aa: CASSPGDYPSEQFF; CDR3nt: TGTGCCAGCAGCCCAGGGGACTATCCGTCTGAGCAGTTCTTC
j_gene: TRBJ1-2; v_gene: TRBV12-3/TRBV12-4; d_gene: NA; abundance: many; CDR3aa: CASSWRDVDGYTF; CDR3nt: TGTGCCAGCAGCTGGAGGGACGTAGATGGCTACACCTTC
j_gene: TRBJ2-7; v_gene: TRBV6-1; d_gene: NA; abundance: NA; CDR3aa: CASIPAVGEQYF; CDR3nt: TGTGCCAGCATCCCGGCCGTAGGGGAGCAGTACTTC
j_gene: TRBJ1-2; v_gene: TRBV20-1; d_gene: TRBD1; abundance: NA; CDR3aa: CSARAAGTGGDGYTF; CDR3nt: TGCAGTGCTAGAGCGGCCGGGACAGGGGGCGATGGCTACACCTTC
j_gene: TRBJ2-1; v_gene: TRBV4-1; d_gene: TRBD1; abundance: many; CDR3aa: CASSQGPGGGSYNEQFF; CDR3nt: TGCGCCAGCAGCCAAGGGCCAGGGGGCGGCTCCTACAATGAGCAGTTCTTC
j_gene: TRBJ2-7; v_gene: TRBV6-2/TRBV6-3; d_gene: NA; abundance: NA; CDR3aa: CATRRTGVYEQYF; CDR3nt: TGTGCCACCCGACGAACCGGGGTCTACGAGCAGTACTTC
j_gene: TRBJ1-2; v_gene: TRBV28; d_gene: TRBD1; abundance: many; CDR3aa: CASSFRGPFYGYTF; CDR3nt: TGTGCCAGCAGTTTCAGGGGGCCATTTTATGGCTACACCTTC
j_gene: TRBJ2-1; v_gene: TRBV20-1; d_gene: NA; abundance: many; CDR3aa: CSASIPQLASNEQFF; CDR3nt: TGCAGTGCTAGTATTCCCCAACTAGCTTCGAATGAGCAGTTCTTC
j_gene: TRBJ2-1; v_gene: TRBV4-2; d_gene: TRBD2; abundance: NA; CDR3aa: CASSQESSGTYNEQFF; CDR3nt: TGTGCCAGCAGCCAAGAATCTAGCGGGACCTACAATGAGCAGTTCTTC
j_gene: TRBJ2-2; v_gene: TRBV12-5; d_gene: TRBD1; abundance: NA; CDR3aa: CASGRQGAWVNTGELFF; CDR3nt: TGTGCTAGTGGCCGACAGGGGGCCTGGGTTAACACCGGGGAGCTGTTTTTT
j_gene: TRBJ2-5; v_gene: TRBV5-1; d_gene: NA; abundance: NA; CDR3aa: CASSYKAFQETQYF; CDR3nt: TGCGCCAGCAGCTACAAAGCATTTCAAGAGACCCAGTACTTC
j_gene: TRBJ2-7; v_gene: TRBV29-1; d_gene: TRBD2; abundance: many; CDR3aa: CSVEPRTSGEQYF; CDR3nt: TGCAGCGTTGAACCCAGGACTAGCGGCGAGCAGTACTTC
j_gene: TRBJ1-6; v_gene: TRBV27; d_gene: TRBD1; abundance: many; CDR3aa: CASSPTGAGNSPLHF; CDR3nt: TGTGCCAGCAGCCCCACAGGGGCCGGAAATTCACCCCTCCACTTT
j_gene: TRBJ2-1; v_gene: TRBV12-3/TRBV12-4; d_gene: NA; abundance: many; CDR3aa: CASSRDTPNSYNEQFF; CDR3nt: TGTGCCAGCAGTAGGGACACGCCTAACTCCTACAATGAGCAGTTCTTC
j_gene: TRBJ2-1; v_gene: TRBV9; d_gene: NA; abundance: NA; CDR3aa: CASSVASSLYNEQFF; CDR3nt: TGTGCCAGCAGCGTAGCGTCTAGTTTGTACAATGAGCAGTTCTTC
j_gene: TRBJ2-7; v_gene: TRBV28; d_gene: TRBD1; abundance: few; CDR3aa: CASSPPRTGLTSYEQYF; CDR3nt: TGTGCCAGCAGTCCCCCGCGGACAGGCCTGACCTCCTACGAGCAGTACTTC
j_gene: TRBJ1-2; v_gene: TRBV28; d_gene: NA; abundance: many; CDR3aa: CASSLRDGMLGYTF; CDR3nt: TGTGCCAGCAGTTTGCGCGACGGAATGCTTGGCTACACCTTC
j_gene: TRBJ2-6; v_gene: TRBV12-3/TRBV12-4; d_gene: NA; abundance: few; CDR3aa: CASSSQGTPGANVLTF; CDR3nt: TGTGCCAGCAGTTCCCAGGGAACCCCTGGGGCCAACGTCCTGACTTTC
j_gene: TRBJ1-1; v_gene: TRBV7-6; d_gene: NA; abundance: NA; CDR3aa: CASSLAGRENTEAFF; CDR3nt: TGTGCCAGCAGCTTAGCGGGCAGGGAGAACACTGAAGCTTTCTTT
j_gene: TRBJ1-4; v_gene: TRBV27; d_gene: NA; abundance: NA; CDR3aa: CASSLIAQGDEKLFF; CDR3nt: TGTGCCAGCAGTTTAATCGCCCAGGGAGATGAAAAACTGTTTTTT
j_gene: TRBJ2-7; v_gene: TRBV18; d_gene: NA; abundance: many; CDR3aa: CASSITGLGEQYF; CDR3nt: TGTGCCAGCTCAATAACAGGGCTGGGGGAGCAGTACTTC
j_gene: TRBJ1-5; v_gene: TRBV6-1; d_gene: NA; abundance: many; CDR3aa: CASSLVAGGNQPQHF; CDR3nt: TGTGCCAGCAGTTTAGTGGCCGGGGGGAATCAGCCCCAGCATTTT
j_gene: TRBJ2-3; v_gene: TRBV2; d_gene: NA; abundance: many; CDR3aa: CASKHLTDSTDTQYF; CDR3nt: TGTGCCAGCAAACACTTGACAGATAGCACAGATACGCAGTATTTT